These T cell receptor beta chains were read from a single sample in a study of T cell clonotyping in hematopoietic cell transplantation. The assay was immunoSEQ multiplex PCR, and TCRdb's table has in-frame clones only and misses some. The profile shows roughly 44,000 clones, roughly 96% of them singletons. Sequenced: peripheral blood mononuclear cells. These receptors originate from a man aged 25-45 years in good health. Some clones in this sample may be carry-over from other donors' samples. Both conserved end residues are part of each CDR3. Fields, in order: J gene, D gene, clone size, V gene, CDR3 DNA, CDR3 protein. The D gene is left open where the match is weak. Clone size, where shown, is once, few, many, or a class for clones that have expanded.

j_call: TRBJ1-4
d_call: -
clone_size: -
v_call: TRBV21-1
cdr3_nt: TGTGCCAGCAGCAATACAGATTCAAATGAAAAACTGTTTTTT
cdr3_aa: CASSNTDSNEKLFF

j_call: TRBJ2-3
d_call: -
clone_size: -
v_call: TRBV7-2
cdr3_nt: TGTGCCAGCAGCTTAGCCACAGATACGCAGTATTTT
cdr3_aa: CASSLATDTQYF

j_call: TRBJ2-1
d_call: -
clone_size: -
v_call: TRBV20-1
cdr3_nt: TGCAGTGCGAAATACAATGAGCAGTTCTTC
cdr3_aa: CSAKYNEQFF

j_call: TRBJ2-7
d_call: -
clone_size: -
v_call: TRBV5-4
cdr3_nt: TGTGCCAGCAGCTTTAATCATCGAGGTACCTACGAGCAGTACTTC
cdr3_aa: CASSFNHRGTYEQYF

j_call: TRBJ2-1
d_call: -
clone_size: -
v_call: TRBV18
cdr3_nt: TGTGCCAGCTCACTACAAGGAGTTAATGAGCAGTTCTTC
cdr3_aa: CASSLQGVNEQFF

j_call: TRBJ2-7
d_call: TRBD2
clone_size: -
v_call: TRBV27
cdr3_nt: TGTGCCAGCAGTTTACACAGGGGTAGCGGGAGGAACCCCTACGAGCAGTACTTC
cdr3_aa: CASSLHRGSGRNPYEQYF

j_call: TRBJ2-3
d_call: -
clone_size: -
v_call: TRBV19
cdr3_nt: TGTGCCAGTAGCACCTCAATCGAACGAGATACGCAGTATTTT
cdr3_aa: CASSTSIERDTQYF

j_call: TRBJ1-1
d_call: -
clone_size: -
v_call: TRBV19
cdr3_nt: TGTGCCAGTACCATGGAGCGGGGGAAGAACACTGAAGCTTTCTTT
cdr3_aa: CASTMERGKNTEAFF

j_call: TRBJ2-1
d_call: TRBD2
clone_size: -
v_call: TRBV5-6
cdr3_nt: TGTGCCAGCAGCAGGCTAGCGGGGGGCTCCTACAATGAGCAGTTCTTC
cdr3_aa: CASSRLAGGSYNEQFF

j_call: TRBJ1-6
d_call: TRBD1
clone_size: -
v_call: TRBV9
cdr3_nt: TGTGCCAGCAGCGCGACGGGACAGGGGAATTCACCCCTCCACTTT
cdr3_aa: CASSATGQGNSPLHF

j_call: TRBJ1-1
d_call: TRBD1
clone_size: -
v_call: TRBV9
cdr3_nt: TGTGCCAGCAGCCCCGACAGGGTTGGGGGCACTGAAGCTTTCTTT
cdr3_aa: CASSPDRVGGTEAFF

j_call: TRBJ2-5
d_call: -
clone_size: -
v_call: TRBV7-9
cdr3_nt: TGTGCCAGCACCAATGGCCCTAGGGGAGAGACCCAGTACTTC
cdr3_aa: CASTNGPRGETQYF

j_call: TRBJ1-1
d_call: -
clone_size: -
v_call: TRBV19
cdr3_nt: TGTGCCAGTACCCCAGCCTTACCATCGAACACTGAAGCTTTCTTT
cdr3_aa: CASTPALPSNTEAFF

j_call: TRBJ1-2
d_call: -
clone_size: -
v_call: TRBV19
cdr3_nt: TGTGCCAGTAGTATCTCGTCGGAAAACTATGGCTACACCTTC
cdr3_aa: CASSISSENYGYTF

j_call: TRBJ1-1
d_call: -
clone_size: -
v_call: TRBV30
cdr3_nt: TGTGCCTGGAGTCTCAATTACCCTGAAGCTTTCTTT
cdr3_aa: CAWSLNYPEAFF

j_call: TRBJ2-1
d_call: -
clone_size: -
v_call: TRBV4-2
cdr3_nt: TGTGCCAGCAGCCTCGGGGAAAGCGTTGGGAGTGATGAGCAGTTCTTC
cdr3_aa: CASSLGESVGSDEQFF

j_call: TRBJ2-2
d_call: -
clone_size: once
v_call: TRBV2
cdr3_nt: TGTGCCAGCATGCTGGTGATCGGGGAGCTGTTTTTT
cdr3_aa: CASMLVIGELFF

j_call: TRBJ1-1
d_call: TRBD1
clone_size: -
v_call: TRBV11-3
cdr3_nt: TGTGCCAGCAGCTTTACAGGGGACACTGAAGCTTTCTTT
cdr3_aa: CASSFTGDTEAFF

j_call: TRBJ2-7
d_call: -
clone_size: -
v_call: TRBV27
cdr3_nt: TGTGCCAGCAGTTTATCGGGACCCTCCTACGAGCAGTACTTC
cdr3_aa: CASSLSGPSYEQYF

j_call: TRBJ1-1
d_call: -
clone_size: -
v_call: TRBV10-3
cdr3_nt: TGTGCCATCAGTGAGTCCTGGCCACTTAAAGGCACTGAAGCTTTCTTT
cdr3_aa: CAISESWPLKGTEAFF

j_call: TRBJ1-2
d_call: -
clone_size: -
v_call: TRBV4-2
cdr3_nt: TGTGCCAGCAGCGACTCAGGGCGTCACACTATGGGCTACACCTTC
cdr3_aa: CASSDSGRHTMGYTF

j_call: TRBJ1-5
d_call: -
clone_size: -
v_call: TRBV9
cdr3_nt: TGTGCCAGCAGCCGGGACATTGCGGATCAGCCCCAGCATTTT
cdr3_aa: CASSRDIADQPQHF

j_call: TRBJ1-2
d_call: -
clone_size: once
v_call: TRBV11-2
cdr3_nt: TGTGCCAGCAGCTCCCTTAGGGGGACTACTTTAAACTATGGCTACACCTTC
cdr3_aa: CASSSLRGTTLNYGYTF

j_call: TRBJ2-3
d_call: -
clone_size: -
v_call: TRBV6-1
cdr3_nt: TGTGCCATAAGGGTAAGGAGCACAGATACGCAGTATTTT
cdr3_aa: CAIRVRSTDTQYF

j_call: TRBJ2-7
d_call: -
clone_size: -
v_call: TRBV7-3
cdr3_nt: TGTGCCAGAGAGACTGCGCAAAGCTCCTACGAGCAGTACTTC
cdr3_aa: CARETAQSSYEQYF

j_call: TRBJ1-1
d_call: TRBD1
clone_size: -
v_call: TRBV11-3
cdr3_nt: TGTGCCAGCAGCCCAAGGACAGGGAGTCGGCCTGAAGCTTTCTTT
cdr3_aa: CASSPRTGSRPEAFF

j_call: TRBJ2-7
d_call: -
clone_size: -
v_call: TRBV11-3
cdr3_nt: TGTGCCAGCAGCTTAGCCTCGGGAGTTGGCGAGCAGTACTTC
cdr3_aa: CASSLASGVGEQYF

j_call: TRBJ2-1
d_call: -
clone_size: -
v_call: TRBV7-2
cdr3_nt: TGTGCCAGCAGCTTAAGGGCCCCCACCAGGTCAGGGGCCTACAATGAGCAGTTCTTC
cdr3_aa: CASSLRAPTRSGAYNEQFF

j_call: TRBJ1-6
d_call: TRBD1
clone_size: -
v_call: TRBV19
cdr3_nt: TGTGCCAGTAGCCAGGGGGCGCGATCACTCTCACCCCTCCACTTT
cdr3_aa: CASSQGARSLSPLHF

j_call: TRBJ1-2
d_call: -
clone_size: -
v_call: TRBV19
cdr3_nt: TGTGCCAGTAGTATCCCCCCAGTCTATGGCTACACCTTC
cdr3_aa: CASSIPPVYGYTF

j_call: TRBJ1-4
d_call: -
clone_size: -
v_call: TRBV11-2
cdr3_nt: TGTGCCAGCAGCTTAGTAACGGCAGGAAAACTGTTTTTT
cdr3_aa: CASSLVTAGKLFF

j_call: TRBJ2-5
d_call: TRBD1
clone_size: once
v_call: TRBV5-1
cdr3_nt: TGCGCCAGCGGAAAGGGGGCCGCTCGGGAGACCCAGTACTTC
cdr3_aa: CASGKGAARETQYF

j_call: TRBJ1-1
d_call: -
clone_size: -
v_call: TRBV18
cdr3_nt: TGTGCCAGCTCACCAACCAAGGTCACTGAAGCTTTCTTT
cdr3_aa: CASSPTKVTEAFF

j_call: TRBJ1-1
d_call: -
clone_size: -
v_call: TRBV7-9
cdr3_nt: TGTGCCAGCAGCTTGTCGGGGAGGCCAGAAGCTTTCTTT
cdr3_aa: CASSLSGRPEAFF

j_call: TRBJ2-7
d_call: -
clone_size: -
v_call: TRBV28
cdr3_nt: TGTGCCAGCAGTTTTGACAGGAGCTCCTACGAGCAGTACTTC
cdr3_aa: CASSFDRSSYEQYF

j_call: TRBJ1-2
d_call: TRBD1
clone_size: -
v_call: TRBV19
cdr3_nt: TGTGCCAGTAGTACCGGGACAGGGGCTAACTATGGCTACACCTTC
cdr3_aa: CASSTGTGANYGYTF

j_call: TRBJ2-3
d_call: TRBD2
clone_size: -
v_call: TRBV7-6
cdr3_nt: TGTGCCAGCAGCCGACCCGCGGGAGGGGTGACAGATACGCAGTATTTT
cdr3_aa: CASSRPAGGVTDTQYF

j_call: TRBJ1-2
d_call: TRBD1
clone_size: -
v_call: TRBV7-8
cdr3_nt: TGTGCCAGCAGCGCTTACCTCGGGGCAGGGGGCATTGTCTATGGCTACACCTTC
cdr3_aa: CASSAYLGAGGIVYGYTF

j_call: TRBJ2-1
d_call: -
clone_size: -
v_call: TRBV9
cdr3_nt: TGTGCCAGCAGCGCGGGGACTTTTACTCGAAGGAGCTCCTACAATGAGCAGTTCTTC
cdr3_aa: CASSAGTFTRRSSYNEQFF

j_call: TRBJ2-3
d_call: TRBD2
clone_size: once
v_call: TRBV7-2
cdr3_nt: TGTGCCAGCAGCCAGTTTGCGGGGGGCCGGGATACGCAGTATTTT
cdr3_aa: CASSQFAGGRDTQYF

j_call: TRBJ1-5
d_call: TRBD1
clone_size: -
v_call: TRBV15
cdr3_nt: TGTGCCACCAGCAGAACAGGGGATGGCCAGCCCCAGCATTTT
cdr3_aa: CATSRTGDGQPQHF

j_call: TRBJ1-2
d_call: -
clone_size: -
v_call: TRBV2
cdr3_nt: TGTGCCAGCAGTCCCCCCCGGGGCTACACCTTC
cdr3_aa: CASSPPRGYTF

j_call: TRBJ1-4
d_call: -
clone_size: once
v_call: TRBV27
cdr3_nt: TGTGCCAGCAGTTTACAGGTCGGGACGACTAATGAAAAACTGTTTTTT
cdr3_aa: CASSLQVGTTNEKLFF

j_call: TRBJ2-7
d_call: TRBD2
clone_size: -
v_call: TRBV6-1
cdr3_nt: TGTGCCAGCAGTTCACGGACTAGCGGGAGCGAGCAGTACTTC
cdr3_aa: CASSSRTSGSEQYF

j_call: TRBJ2-7
d_call: -
clone_size: -
v_call: TRBV5-4
cdr3_nt: TGTGCCAGCAGCTTGAATTGGGGGTACGAGCAGTACTTC
cdr3_aa: CASSLNWGYEQYF

j_call: TRBJ2-6
d_call: -
clone_size: -
v_call: TRBV7-2
cdr3_nt: TGTGCCAGCAGCCATTCGGAAGAGACGACAAGTCGGGCCAACGTCCTGACTTTC
cdr3_aa: CASSHSEETTSRANVLTF

j_call: TRBJ1-2
d_call: -
clone_size: -
v_call: TRBV6-1
cdr3_nt: TGTGCCAGCAGTGATGGGGTGACTTACTATGGCTACACCTTC
cdr3_aa: CASSDGVTYYGYTF

j_call: TRBJ2-7
d_call: -
clone_size: -
v_call: TRBV10-3
cdr3_nt: TGTGCCATCAGCGGACAGAGAGAGGGATCCACCTACGAGCAGTACTTC
cdr3_aa: CAISGQREGSTYEQYF

j_call: TRBJ1-2
d_call: -
clone_size: -
v_call: TRBV5-1
cdr3_nt: TGCGCCAGCAGCGCCCGGGGAGGAGGGGCGTCGGGAGGCTACACCTTC
cdr3_aa: CASSARGGGASGGYTF

j_call: TRBJ1-2
d_call: -
clone_size: once
v_call: TRBV9
cdr3_nt: TGTGCCAGCAGCGTAGTTAAGGGGTGGGGGGACTATGGCTACACCTTC
cdr3_aa: CASSVVKGWGDYGYTF

j_call: TRBJ1-1
d_call: -
clone_size: -
v_call: TRBV11-1
cdr3_nt: TGTGCCAGCAGCTTAAACCGAGTGACTGAAGCTTTCTTT
cdr3_aa: CASSLNRVTEAFF

j_call: TRBJ1-3
d_call: -
clone_size: -
v_call: TRBV10-3
cdr3_nt: TGTGCCATCAGTGAGTGGGGATCGGATCCAAAATCCGGAAACACCATATATTTT
cdr3_aa: CAISEWGSDPKSGNTIYF

j_call: TRBJ2-5
d_call: -
clone_size: -
v_call: TRBV6-5
cdr3_nt: TGTGCCAGCAGACAGGGCGGGGAGACCCAGTACTTC
cdr3_aa: CASRQGGETQYF

j_call: TRBJ1-1
d_call: -
clone_size: -
v_call: TRBV7-2
cdr3_nt: TGTGCCAGCAGCTTGTTGGGGGCTAACACTGAAGCTTTCTTT
cdr3_aa: CASSLLGANTEAFF

j_call: TRBJ2-7
d_call: -
clone_size: -
v_call: TRBV5-6
cdr3_nt: TGTGCCAGCAGCTTGGGTATCGGTAGCTCCTACGAGCAGTACTTC
cdr3_aa: CASSLGIGSSYEQYF